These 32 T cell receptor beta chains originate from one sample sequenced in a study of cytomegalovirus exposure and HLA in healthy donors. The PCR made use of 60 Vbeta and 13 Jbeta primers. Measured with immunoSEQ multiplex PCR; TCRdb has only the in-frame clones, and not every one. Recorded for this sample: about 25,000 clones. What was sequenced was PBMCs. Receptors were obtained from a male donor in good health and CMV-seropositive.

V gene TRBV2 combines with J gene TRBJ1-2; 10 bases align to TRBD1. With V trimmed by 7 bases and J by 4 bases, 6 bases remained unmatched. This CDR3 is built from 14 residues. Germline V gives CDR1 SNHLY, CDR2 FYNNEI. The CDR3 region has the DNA TGTGCCAGCAAGTCGACAGGGGGCGCCTATGGCTACACCTTC. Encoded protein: CASKSTGGAYGYTF.

CDR3 nucleotide sequence: TGTGCCAGCAGCTTAGGGGACAGGGGAATCGAGCAGTACTTC. Its protein product is CASSLGDRGIEQYF. The chain uses TRBV7-9 and TRBJ2-5; 10 bases fit TRBD1. With the DNA end fitting TRBJ2-7 better, the J assignment may be wrong. There are 14 residues in the CDR3. In germline, CDR1 is SEHNR, CDR2 FQNEAQ (reference sequence).

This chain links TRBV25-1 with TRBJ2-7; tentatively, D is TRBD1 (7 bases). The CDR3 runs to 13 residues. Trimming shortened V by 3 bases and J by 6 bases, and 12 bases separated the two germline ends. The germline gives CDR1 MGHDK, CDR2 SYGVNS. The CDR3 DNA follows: TGTGCCAGCAGTGAGTACAGGGGACTCGAGCAGTACTTC. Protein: CASSEYRGLEQYF.

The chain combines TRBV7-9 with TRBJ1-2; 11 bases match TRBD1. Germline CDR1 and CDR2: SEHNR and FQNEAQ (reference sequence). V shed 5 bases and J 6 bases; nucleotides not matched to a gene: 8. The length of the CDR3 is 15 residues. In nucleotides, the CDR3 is TGTGCCAGCAGCGTAATGGGACAGGGGGAGGATGGCTACACCTTC. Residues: CASSVMGQGEDGYTF.

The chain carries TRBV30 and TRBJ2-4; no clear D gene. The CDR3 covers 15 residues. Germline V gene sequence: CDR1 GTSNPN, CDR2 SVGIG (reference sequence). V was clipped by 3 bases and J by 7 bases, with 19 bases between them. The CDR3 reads CAWSPARHVENIQYF. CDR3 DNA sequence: TGTGCCTGGAGCCCCGCACGACACGTTGAGAACATTCAGTACTTC. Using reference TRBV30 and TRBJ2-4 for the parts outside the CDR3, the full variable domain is SQTIHQWPATLVQPVGSPLSLECTVEGTSNPNLYWYRQAAGRGLQLLFYSVGIGQISSEVPQNLSASRPQDRQFILSSKKLLLSDSGFYLCAWSPARHVENIQYFGAGTRLSVL.

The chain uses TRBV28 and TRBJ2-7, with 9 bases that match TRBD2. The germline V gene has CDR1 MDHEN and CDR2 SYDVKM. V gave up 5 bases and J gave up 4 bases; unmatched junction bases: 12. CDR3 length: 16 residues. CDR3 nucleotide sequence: TGTGCCAGCAGTCCCTCGGGGCGGGAGGGCAGGTACGAGCAGTACTTC. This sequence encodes CASSPSGREGRYEQYF.

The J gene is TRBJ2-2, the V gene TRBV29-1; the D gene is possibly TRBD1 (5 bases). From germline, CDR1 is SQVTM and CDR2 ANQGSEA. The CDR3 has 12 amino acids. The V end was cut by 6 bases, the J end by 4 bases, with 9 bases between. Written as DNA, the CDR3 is TGCAGCGTGGATGACAGCACCGGGGAGCTGTTTTTT. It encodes CSVDDSTGELFF.

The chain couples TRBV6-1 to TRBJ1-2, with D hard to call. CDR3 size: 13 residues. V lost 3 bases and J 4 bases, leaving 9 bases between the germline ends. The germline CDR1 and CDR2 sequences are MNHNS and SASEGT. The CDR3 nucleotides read TGTGCCAGCAGTGAGCAGGCGGGCTATGGCTACACCTTC. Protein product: CASSEQAGYGYTF.

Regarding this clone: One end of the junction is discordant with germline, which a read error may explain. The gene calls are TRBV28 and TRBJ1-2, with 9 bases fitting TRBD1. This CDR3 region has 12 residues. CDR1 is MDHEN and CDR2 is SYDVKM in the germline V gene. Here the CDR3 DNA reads TGTGCCAGCAGTTCTTGGACAGGGGCTCGGATCTTC. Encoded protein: CASSSWTGARIF.

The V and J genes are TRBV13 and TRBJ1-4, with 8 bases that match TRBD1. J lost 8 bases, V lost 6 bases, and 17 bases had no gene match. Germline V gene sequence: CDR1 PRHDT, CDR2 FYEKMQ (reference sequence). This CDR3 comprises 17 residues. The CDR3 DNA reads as TGTGCCAGCAGATCCATTCTCCAGGGGGCGAGGGGAGAAAAACTGTTTTTT. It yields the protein CASRSILQGARGEKLFF.

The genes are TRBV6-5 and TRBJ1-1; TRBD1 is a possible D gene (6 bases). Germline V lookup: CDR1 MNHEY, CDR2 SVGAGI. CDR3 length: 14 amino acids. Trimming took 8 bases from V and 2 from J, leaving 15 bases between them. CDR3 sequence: CASHLGHPNTEAFF. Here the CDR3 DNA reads TGTGCCAGCCACCTGGGACACCCCAACACTGAAGCTTTCTTT.

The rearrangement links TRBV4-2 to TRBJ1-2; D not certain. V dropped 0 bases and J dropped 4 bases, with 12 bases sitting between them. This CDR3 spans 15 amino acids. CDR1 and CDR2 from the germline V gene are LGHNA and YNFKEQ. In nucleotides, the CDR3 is TGTGCCAGCAGCCAAGACTTCGACGCGGGCTATGGCTACACCTTC. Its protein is CASSQDFDAGYGYTF.

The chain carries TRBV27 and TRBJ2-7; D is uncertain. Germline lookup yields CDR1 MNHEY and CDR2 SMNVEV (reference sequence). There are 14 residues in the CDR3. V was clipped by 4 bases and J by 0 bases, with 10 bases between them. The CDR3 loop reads CASSSRYNSYEQYF. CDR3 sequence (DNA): TGTGCCAGCAGTTCACGATACAACTCCTACGAGCAGTACTTC.

CDR3 in DNA: TGTGCCAGCAGGACAGGGATCTTCAATCAGCCCCAGCATTTT. Its translation is CASRTGIFNQPQHF. The chain recombines TRBV27 with TRBJ1-5; 7 nucleotides line up with TRBD1. The length of the CDR3 is 14 residues. The ends lost 6 bases at V and 3 bases at J; junction bases unmatched: 5. Germline V gene data show CDR1 as MNHEY and CDR2 as SMNVEV (reference sequence).

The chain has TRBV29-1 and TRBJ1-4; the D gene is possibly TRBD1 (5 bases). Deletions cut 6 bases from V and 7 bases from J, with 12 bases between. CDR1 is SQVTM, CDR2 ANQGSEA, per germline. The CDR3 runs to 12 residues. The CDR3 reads CSVQDNSEKLFF. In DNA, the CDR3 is TGCAGCGTCCAGGACAACTCTGAAAAACTGTTTTTT.

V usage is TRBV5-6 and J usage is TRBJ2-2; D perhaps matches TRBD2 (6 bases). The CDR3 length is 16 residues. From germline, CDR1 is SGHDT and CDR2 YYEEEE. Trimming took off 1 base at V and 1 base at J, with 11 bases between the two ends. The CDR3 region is CASSLLGLQNTGELFF. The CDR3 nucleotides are TGTGCCAGCAGCTTGCTGGGACTCCAGAACACCGGGGAGCTGTTTTTT.

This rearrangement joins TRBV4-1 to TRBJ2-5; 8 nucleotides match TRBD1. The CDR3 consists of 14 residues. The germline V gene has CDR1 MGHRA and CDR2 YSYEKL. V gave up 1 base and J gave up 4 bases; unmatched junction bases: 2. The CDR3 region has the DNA TGCGCCAGCAGCCAAGGGACAGGGACAGAGACCCAGTACTTC. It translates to CASSQGTGTETQYF.

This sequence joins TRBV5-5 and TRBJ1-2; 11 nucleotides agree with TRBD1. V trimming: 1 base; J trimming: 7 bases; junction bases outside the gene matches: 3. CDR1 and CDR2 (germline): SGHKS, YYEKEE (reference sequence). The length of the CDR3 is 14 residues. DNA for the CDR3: TGTGCCAGCAGCTTGAGGACAGGGGGCTCTGGCTACACCTTC. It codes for CASSLRTGGSGYTF.

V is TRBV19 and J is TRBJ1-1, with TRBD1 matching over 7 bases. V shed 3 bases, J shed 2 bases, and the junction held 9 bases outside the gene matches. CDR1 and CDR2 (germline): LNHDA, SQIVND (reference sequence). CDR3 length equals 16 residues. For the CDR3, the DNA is TGTGCCAGTAGTATTGGGGCGGGGACAGTTAACACTGAAGCTTTCTTT. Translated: CASSIGAGTVNTEAFF.

CDR3 bases: TGTGCCTGGAGCCTCGGGACGGGACAGCGCCACTATTACGAGCAGTACTTC. Protein sequence: CAWSLGTGQRHYYEQYF. The V call is TRBV30, the J call TRBJ2-7, with 7 bases matching TRBD1. Germline V gene data show CDR1 as GTSNPN and CDR2 as SVGIG (reference sequence). Trimming at V came to 3 bases and at J to 4 bases, leaving 18 bases not matched to a gene. The CDR3 has 17 amino acids.

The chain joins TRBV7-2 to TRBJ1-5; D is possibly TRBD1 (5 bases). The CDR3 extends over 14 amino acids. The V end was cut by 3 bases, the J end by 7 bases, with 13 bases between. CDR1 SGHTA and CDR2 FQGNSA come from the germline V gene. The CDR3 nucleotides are TGTGCCAGCAGCTTCCGAAAAGGGGCCCAGCCCCAGCATTTT. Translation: CASSFRKGAQPQHF.

The CDR3 nucleotides read TGTGCCAGCAGTTACAGGCCGGCAGGGGTCGGAAACACCATATATTTT. The encoded protein is CASSYRPAGVGNTIYF. J is TRBJ1-3 and V is TRBV6-5, with D perhaps TRBD1 (6 bases). Trimming cost V 2 bases and J 4 bases, with 15 bases left between them. CDR3 length equals 16 residues. Germline V gene sequence: CDR1 MNHEY, CDR2 SVGAGI.

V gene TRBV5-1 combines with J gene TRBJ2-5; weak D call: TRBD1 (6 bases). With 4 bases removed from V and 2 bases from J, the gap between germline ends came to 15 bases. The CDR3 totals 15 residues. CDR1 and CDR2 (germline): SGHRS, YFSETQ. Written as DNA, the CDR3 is TGCGCCAGCAGCGGAATAGGGACAAAACAAGAGACCCAGTACTTC. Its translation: CASSGIGTKQETQYF.

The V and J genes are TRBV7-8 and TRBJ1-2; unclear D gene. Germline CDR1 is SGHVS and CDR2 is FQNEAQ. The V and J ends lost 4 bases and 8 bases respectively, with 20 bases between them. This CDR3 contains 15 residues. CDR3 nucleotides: TGTGCCAGCAGCTCCCTAAGCGGACTAAGCAGGGGCTACACCTTC. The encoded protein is CASSSLSGLSRGYTF.

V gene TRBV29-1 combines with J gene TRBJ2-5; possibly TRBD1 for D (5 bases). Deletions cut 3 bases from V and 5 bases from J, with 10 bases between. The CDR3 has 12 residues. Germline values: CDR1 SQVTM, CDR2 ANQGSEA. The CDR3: CSVDRARETQYF. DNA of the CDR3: TGCAGCGTTGACAGGGCCAGGGAGACCCAGTACTTC. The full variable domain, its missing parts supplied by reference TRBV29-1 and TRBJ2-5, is SAVISQKPSRDICQRGTSLTIQCQVDSQVTMMFWYRQQPGQSLTLIATANQGSEATYESGFVIDKFPISRPNLTFSTLTVSNMSPEDSSIYLCSVDRARETQYFGPGTRLLVL.

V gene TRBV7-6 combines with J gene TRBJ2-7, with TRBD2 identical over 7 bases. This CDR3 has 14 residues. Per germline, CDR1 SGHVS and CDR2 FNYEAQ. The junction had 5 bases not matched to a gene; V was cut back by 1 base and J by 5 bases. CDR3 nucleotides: TGTGCCAGCAGCTTAGTACCGGGGGGAGACGAGCAGTACTTC. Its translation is CASSLVPGGDEQYF.

The CDR3 DNA follows: TGTGCCAGCAGTGACAGGGGTGCGAACACTGAAGCTTTCTTT. The encoded protein is CASSDRGANTEAFF. The chain joins TRBV25-1 to TRBJ1-1; tentatively, D is TRBD1 (6 bases). The CDR3 contains 14 residues. Germline V gene lookup returns CDR1 MGHDK and CDR2 SYGVNS. V lost 3 bases, J lost 1 base, and 9 bases lay in between.

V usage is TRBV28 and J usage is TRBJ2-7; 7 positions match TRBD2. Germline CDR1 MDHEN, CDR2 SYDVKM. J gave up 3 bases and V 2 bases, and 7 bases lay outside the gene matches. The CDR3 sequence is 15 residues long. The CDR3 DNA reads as TGTGCCAGCAGTTTACCCGGGGAGGGCTACTACGAGCAGTACTTC. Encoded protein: CASSLPGEGYYEQYF.

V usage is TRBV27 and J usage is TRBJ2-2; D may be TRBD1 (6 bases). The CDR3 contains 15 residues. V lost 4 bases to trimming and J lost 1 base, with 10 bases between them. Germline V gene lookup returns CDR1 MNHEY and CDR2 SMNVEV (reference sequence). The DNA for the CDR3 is TGTGCCAGCAGTTCTGCCAGGGGGAACACCGGGGAGCTGTTTTTT. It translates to CASSSARGNTGELFF.

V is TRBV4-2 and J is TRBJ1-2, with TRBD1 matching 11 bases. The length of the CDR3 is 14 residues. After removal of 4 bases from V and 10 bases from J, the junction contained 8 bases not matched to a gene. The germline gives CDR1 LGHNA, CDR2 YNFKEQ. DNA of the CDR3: TGTGCCAGCAGCCGGGGGACAGGGGGTTTAGTCTACACCTTC. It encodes CASSRGTGGLVYTF.

For the CDR3, the DNA is TGCGCCAGCGAACAGGGAGGGGTGAACACTGAAGCTTTCTTT. This sequence encodes CASEQGGVNTEAFF. The chain is built from TRBV5-1 and TRBJ1-1; a weak D match, TRBD1 (6 bases). V was clipped by 7 bases and J by 0 bases, with 13 bases between them. In germline, CDR1 is SGHRS, CDR2 YFSETQ. This CDR3 comprises 14 residues. The variable domain in full, completed from reference TRBV5-1 and TRBJ1-1, reads KAGVTQTPRYLIKTRGQQVTLSCSPISGHRSVSWYQQTPGQGLQFLFEYFSETQRNKGNFPGRFSGRQFSNSRSEMNVSTLELGDSALYLCASEQGGVNTEAFFGQGTRLTVV.

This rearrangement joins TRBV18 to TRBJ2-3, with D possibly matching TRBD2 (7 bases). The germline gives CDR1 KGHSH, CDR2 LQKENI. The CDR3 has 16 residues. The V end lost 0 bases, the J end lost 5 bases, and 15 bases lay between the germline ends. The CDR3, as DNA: TGTGCCAGCTCACCACCGTCAACAGGGAGGGGAGATACGCAGTATTTT. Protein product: CASSPPSTGRGDTQYF.